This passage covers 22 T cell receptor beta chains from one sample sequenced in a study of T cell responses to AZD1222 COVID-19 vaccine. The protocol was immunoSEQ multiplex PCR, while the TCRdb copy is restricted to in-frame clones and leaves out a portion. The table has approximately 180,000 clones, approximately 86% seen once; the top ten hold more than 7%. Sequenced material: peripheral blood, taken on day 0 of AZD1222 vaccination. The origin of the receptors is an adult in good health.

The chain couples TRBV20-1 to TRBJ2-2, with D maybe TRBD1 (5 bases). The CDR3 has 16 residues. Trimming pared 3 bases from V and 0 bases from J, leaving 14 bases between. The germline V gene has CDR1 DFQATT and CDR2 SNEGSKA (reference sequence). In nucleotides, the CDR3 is TGCAGTGCTAGTTTCGCGGACACCGCGAACACCGGGGAGCTGTTTTTT. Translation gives CSASFADTANTGELFF.

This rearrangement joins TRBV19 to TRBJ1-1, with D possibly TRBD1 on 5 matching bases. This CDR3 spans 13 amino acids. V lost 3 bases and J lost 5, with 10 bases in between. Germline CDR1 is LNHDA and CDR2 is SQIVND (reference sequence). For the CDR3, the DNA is TGTGCCAGTAGTATCCTGCCAGGGACTGAAGCTTTCTTT. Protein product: CASSILPGTEAFF.

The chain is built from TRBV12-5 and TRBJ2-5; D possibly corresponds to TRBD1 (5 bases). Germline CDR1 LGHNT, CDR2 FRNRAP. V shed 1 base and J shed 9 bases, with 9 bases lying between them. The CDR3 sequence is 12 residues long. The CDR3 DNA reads TGTGCTAGTGGTTTGGGGCAAGGGGCCCAGTACTTC. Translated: CASGLGQGAQYF.

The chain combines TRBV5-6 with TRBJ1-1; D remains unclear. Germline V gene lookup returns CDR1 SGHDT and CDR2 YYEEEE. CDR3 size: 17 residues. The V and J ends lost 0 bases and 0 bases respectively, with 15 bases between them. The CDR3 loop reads CASSLGELRLMNTEAFF. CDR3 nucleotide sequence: TGTGCCAGCAGCTTGGGGGAGTTGCGTCTCATGAACACTGAAGCTTTCTTT.

CDR3 sequence: CASSLAGDTDTQYF. Here the CDR3 DNA reads TGTGCCAGCAGCTTAGCGGGGGACACAGATACGCAGTATTTT. V is TRBV7-9 and J is TRBJ2-3, with D tentatively TRBD1 or TRBD2 (5 bases each). V was clipped by 0 bases and J by 2 bases, with 6 bases between them. CDR3 length equals 14 residues. Germline V gene data show CDR1 as SEHNR and CDR2 as FQNEAQ (reference sequence).

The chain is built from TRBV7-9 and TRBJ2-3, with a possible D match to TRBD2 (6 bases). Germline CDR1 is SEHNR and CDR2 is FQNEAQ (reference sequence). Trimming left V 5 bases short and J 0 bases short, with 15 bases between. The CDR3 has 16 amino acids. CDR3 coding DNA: TGTGCCAGCAGCCCCCGTGGGGGGACTAGCACAGATACGCAGTATTTT. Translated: CASSPRGGTSTDTQYF.

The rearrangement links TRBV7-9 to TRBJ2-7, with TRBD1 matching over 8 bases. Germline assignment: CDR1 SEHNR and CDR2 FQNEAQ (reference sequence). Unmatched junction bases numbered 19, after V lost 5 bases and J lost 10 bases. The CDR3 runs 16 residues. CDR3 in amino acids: CASSNRTPGQVAPQYF. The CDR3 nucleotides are TGTGCCAGCAGCAATAGAACCCCGGGACAGGTCGCTCCTCAGTACTTC.

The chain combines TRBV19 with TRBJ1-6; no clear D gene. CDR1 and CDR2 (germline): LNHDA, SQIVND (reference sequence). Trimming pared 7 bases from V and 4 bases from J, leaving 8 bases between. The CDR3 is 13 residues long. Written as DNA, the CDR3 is TGTGCCAGTACTTGGCATTATAATTCACCCCTCCACTTT. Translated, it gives CASTWHYNSPLHF. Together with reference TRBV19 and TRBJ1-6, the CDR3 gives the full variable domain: DGGITQSPKYLFRKEGQNVTLSCEQNLNHDAMYWYRQDPGQGLRLIYYSQIVNDFQKGDIAEGYSVSREKKESFPLTVTSAQKNPTAFYLCASTWHYNSPLHFGNGTRLTVT.

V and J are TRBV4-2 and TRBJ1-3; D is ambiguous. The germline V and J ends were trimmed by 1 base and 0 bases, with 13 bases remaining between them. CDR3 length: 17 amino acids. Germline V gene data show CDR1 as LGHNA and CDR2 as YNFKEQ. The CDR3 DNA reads TGTGCCAGCAGCCAAGTGGGAAGGTTCCTCTCTGGAAACACCATATATTTT. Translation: CASSQVGRFLSGNTIYF.

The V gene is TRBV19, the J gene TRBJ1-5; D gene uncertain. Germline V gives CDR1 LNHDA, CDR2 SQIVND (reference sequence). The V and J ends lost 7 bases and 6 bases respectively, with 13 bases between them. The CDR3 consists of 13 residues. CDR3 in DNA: TGTGCCAGTACCGGGATGCGGAGTCAGCCCCAGCATTTT. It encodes CASTGMRSQPQHF.

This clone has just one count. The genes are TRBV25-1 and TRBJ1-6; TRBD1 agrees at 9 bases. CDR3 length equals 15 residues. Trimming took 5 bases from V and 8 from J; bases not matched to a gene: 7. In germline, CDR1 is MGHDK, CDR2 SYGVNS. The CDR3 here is CASSTRDRVHSPLHF. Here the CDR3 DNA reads TGTGCCAGCAGTACCCGGGACAGGGTACATTCACCCCTCCACTTT.

The CDR3, as DNA: TGTGCCACCAGCAGAGCGGGGAAGAGGGGACCCAATGAGCAGTTCTTC. This sequence encodes CATSRAGKRGPNEQFF. The chain employs TRBV15 and TRBJ2-1; the D call may be TRBD1 or TRBD2 (5 bases each). This CDR3 is 16 amino acids long. Germline V gives CDR1 LNHNV, CDR2 YYDKDF (reference sequence). The ends were cut back, 1 base at V and 6 bases at J, with 16 bases in the middle.

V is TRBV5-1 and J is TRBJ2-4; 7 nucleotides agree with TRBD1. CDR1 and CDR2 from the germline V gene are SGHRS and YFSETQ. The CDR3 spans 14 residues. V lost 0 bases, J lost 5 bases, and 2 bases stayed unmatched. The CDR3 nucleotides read TGCGCCAGCAGCTTGGACAGGGGCCAAAACATTCAGTACTTC. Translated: CASSLDRGQNIQYF.

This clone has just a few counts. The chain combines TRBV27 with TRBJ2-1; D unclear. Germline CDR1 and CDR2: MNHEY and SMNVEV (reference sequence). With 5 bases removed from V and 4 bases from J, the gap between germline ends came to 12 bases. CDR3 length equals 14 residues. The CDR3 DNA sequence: TGTGCCAGCAGTCCGGACGAGTGGTACAATGAGCAGTTCTTC. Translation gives CASSPDEWYNEQFF.

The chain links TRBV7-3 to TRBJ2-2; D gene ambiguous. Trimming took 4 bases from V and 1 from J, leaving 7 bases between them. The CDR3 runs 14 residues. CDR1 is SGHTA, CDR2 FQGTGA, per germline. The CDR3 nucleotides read TGTGCCAGCAGCTCCCCCTGGAACACCGGGGAGCTGTTTTTT. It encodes CASSSPWNTGELFF.

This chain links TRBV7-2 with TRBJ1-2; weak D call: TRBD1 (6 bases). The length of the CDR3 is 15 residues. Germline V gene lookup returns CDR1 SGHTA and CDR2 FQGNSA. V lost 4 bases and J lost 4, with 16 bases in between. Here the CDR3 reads CASSSSQGGGYGYTF. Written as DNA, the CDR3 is TGTGCCAGCAGCTCGTCCCAGGGAGGGGGCTATGGCTACACCTTC.

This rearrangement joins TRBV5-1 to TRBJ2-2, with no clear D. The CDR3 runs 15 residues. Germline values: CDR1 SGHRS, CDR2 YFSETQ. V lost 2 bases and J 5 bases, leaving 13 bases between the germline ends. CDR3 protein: CASSLGWGWTGELFF. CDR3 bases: TGCGCCAGCAGCTTAGGCTGGGGATGGACCGGGGAGCTGTTTTTT.

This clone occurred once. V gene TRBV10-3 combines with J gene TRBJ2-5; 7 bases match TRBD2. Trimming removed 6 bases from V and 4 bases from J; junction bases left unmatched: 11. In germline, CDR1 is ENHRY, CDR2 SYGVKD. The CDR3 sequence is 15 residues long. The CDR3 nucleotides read TGTGCCATCAGCGGTGGGGGGGTATCAGGAGAGACCCAGTACTTC. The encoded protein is CAISGGGVSGETQYF.

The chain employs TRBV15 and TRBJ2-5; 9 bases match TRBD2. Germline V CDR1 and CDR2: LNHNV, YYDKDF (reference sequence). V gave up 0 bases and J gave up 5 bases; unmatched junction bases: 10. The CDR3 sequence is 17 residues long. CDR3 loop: CATSRDRAGGLSETQYF. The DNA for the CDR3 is TGTGCCACCAGCAGAGATCGGGCGGGGGGGTTATCTGAGACCCAGTACTTC.

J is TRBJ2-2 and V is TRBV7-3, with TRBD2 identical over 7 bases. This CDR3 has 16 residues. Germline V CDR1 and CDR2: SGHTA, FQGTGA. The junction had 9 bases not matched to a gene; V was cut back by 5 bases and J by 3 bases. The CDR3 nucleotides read TGTGCCAGCAGCCTAGTACCGCTAGCGGACACCGGGGAGCTGTTTTTT. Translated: CASSLVPLADTGELFF.

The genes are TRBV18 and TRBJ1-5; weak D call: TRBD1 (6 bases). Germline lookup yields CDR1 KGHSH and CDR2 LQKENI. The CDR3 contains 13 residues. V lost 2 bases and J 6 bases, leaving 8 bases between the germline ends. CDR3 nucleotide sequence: TGTGCCAGCTCACCAGGGGGCGGTCAGCCCCAGCATTTT. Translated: CASSPGGGQPQHF.

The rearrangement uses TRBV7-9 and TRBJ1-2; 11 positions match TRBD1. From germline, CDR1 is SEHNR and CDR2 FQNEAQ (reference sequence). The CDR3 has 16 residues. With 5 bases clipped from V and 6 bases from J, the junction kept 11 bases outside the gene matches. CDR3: CASSQPDRGQRHGYTF. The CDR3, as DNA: TGTGCCAGCAGCCAGCCGGACAGGGGGCAACGCCATGGCTACACCTTC.